The clone carrying this T cell receptor beta chain appeared a few times. The antigen remains undetermined. The record originates from a study of radiotherapy plus CTLA-4 blockade in lung cancer. At the level of the study: Patients showed objective responses in over 15% of cases, and disease control was achieved by roughly 30%.

Regarding the study as a whole: Response was reportedly best predicted by early blood T cell clone dynamics, with interferon-beta. Following radiotherapy plus ipilimumab, tumor-derived TCR clones expanded in the blood.

Some clones are missing from TCRdb's copy, which holds only in-frame ones; the method was immunoSEQ multiplex PCR. The sample lists 85,000 to 100,000 clones; around 72% were seen once. Treatment of patients with chemo-refractory metastatic non-small-cell lung cancer consisted of focal radiation plus CTLA-4 blockade with ipilimumab. The V end was cut by 7 bases, the J end by 1 base, with 11 bases between. CDR1 is SGDLS, CDR2 YYNGEE, per germline. CDR3 length: 13 residues. The sample in question was peripheral blood, obtained from a patient treated with radiotherapy plus ipilimumab. The chain employs TRBV9 and TRBJ1-1; no definite D call. The receptor comes from a human donor with non-small cell lung cancer that progressed on radiotherapy plus ipilimumab. The CDR3 nucleotides are TGTGCCAGCTCCGAACAGCCGAACACTGAAGCTTTCTTT. It specifies CASSEQPNTEAFF.